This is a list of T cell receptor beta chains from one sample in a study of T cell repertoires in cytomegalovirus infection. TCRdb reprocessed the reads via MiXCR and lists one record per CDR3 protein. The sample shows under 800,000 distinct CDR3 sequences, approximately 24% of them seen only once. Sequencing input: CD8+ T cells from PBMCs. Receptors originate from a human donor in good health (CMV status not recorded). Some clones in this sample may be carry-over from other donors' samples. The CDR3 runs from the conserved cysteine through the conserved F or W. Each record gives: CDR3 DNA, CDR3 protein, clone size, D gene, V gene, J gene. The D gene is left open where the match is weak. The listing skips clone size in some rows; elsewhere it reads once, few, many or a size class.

TGTGCCAGCAGCAACAGGGAAGTCACAGATACGCAGTATTTT	CASSNREVTDTQYF	many	-	TRBV7-6	TRBJ2-3
TGCGCCAGCAGCCCGGGACAGGGGGCTGAACAGCCCCAGCATTTT	CASSPGQGAEQPQHF	few	TRBD1	TRBV10-1	TRBJ1-5
TGTGCCAGCAGCTCACCTCGGACAGGGGGCGCGGGCGAGCAGTACTTC	CASSSPRTGGAGEQYF	many	TRBD1	TRBV7-6	TRBJ2-7
TGTGCCAGCAGTTACTCACAGGGTGTCTCTGGCTACACCTTC	CASSYSQGVSGYTF	many	-	TRBV6-5	TRBJ1-2
TGTGCCAGCAGTTTATCTACCGGGGGAGCTGTTAATGAAAAACTGTTTTTT	CASSLSTGGAVNEKLFF	-	-	TRBV28	TRBJ1-4
TGTGCCAGCAGTTTCCCCCGGGTTAGCGGGGGGCTGAACACCGGGGAGCTGTTTTTT	CASSFPRVSGGLNTGELFF	few	TRBD2	TRBV12-3/TRBV12-4	TRBJ2-2
TGTGCCAGCACTGCGGTCCTTAGCACAGATACGCAGTATTTT	CASTAVLSTDTQYF	few	-	TRBV2	TRBJ2-3
TGTGCCAGCAGTTCCGGGACAGGATCTGAGACCCAGTACTTC	CASSSGTGSETQYF	few	TRBD1	TRBV5-6	TRBJ2-5
TGTGCCAGCAGCCCCTGGGGGGGGTCGAATACTGGAGCTTTCTTT	CASSPWGGSNTGAFF	-	-	TRBV12-3/TRBV12-4	TRBJ1-1
TGTGCCAGCAGCTTAAGGGGCAAATACACTGAAGCTTTCTTT	CASSLRGKYTEAFF	many	-	TRBV7-2	TRBJ1-1
TGTGCCACCTCCTACCCCAGGACAGGGGGGTACAATGAGCAGTTCTTC	CATSYPRTGGYNEQFF	-	TRBD1	TRBV6-6	TRBJ2-1
TGTGCCAGCAGAGGGGGGACACTAACTTACAATGAGCAGTTCTTC	CASRGGTLTYNEQFF	-	-	TRBV19	TRBJ2-1
TGTGCCAGCAGCCAATTCGTAGCCGGGGATTCACCCCTCCACTTT	CASSQFVAGDSPLHF	few	-	TRBV4-2	TRBJ1-6
TGTGCCAGCAGCCCGACAGGGAGACTGAACACTGAAGCTTTCTTT	CASSPTGRLNTEAFF	few	TRBD1	TRBV7-9	TRBJ1-1
TGTGCCAGCAGCCTTCTACCGGGACCGACCCAAGAGACCCAGTACTTC	CASSLLPGPTQETQYF	-	-	TRBV14	TRBJ2-5
TGTGCCAGCAGCTTAAATAAGGCGGAGAACACTGAAGCTTTCTTT	CASSLNKAENTEAFF	many	-	TRBV7-2	TRBJ1-1
TGTGCCAGCAGTGAAGTAACACTCGATCGGGAGACCCAGTACTTC	CASSEVTLDRETQYF	few	-	TRBV2	TRBJ2-5